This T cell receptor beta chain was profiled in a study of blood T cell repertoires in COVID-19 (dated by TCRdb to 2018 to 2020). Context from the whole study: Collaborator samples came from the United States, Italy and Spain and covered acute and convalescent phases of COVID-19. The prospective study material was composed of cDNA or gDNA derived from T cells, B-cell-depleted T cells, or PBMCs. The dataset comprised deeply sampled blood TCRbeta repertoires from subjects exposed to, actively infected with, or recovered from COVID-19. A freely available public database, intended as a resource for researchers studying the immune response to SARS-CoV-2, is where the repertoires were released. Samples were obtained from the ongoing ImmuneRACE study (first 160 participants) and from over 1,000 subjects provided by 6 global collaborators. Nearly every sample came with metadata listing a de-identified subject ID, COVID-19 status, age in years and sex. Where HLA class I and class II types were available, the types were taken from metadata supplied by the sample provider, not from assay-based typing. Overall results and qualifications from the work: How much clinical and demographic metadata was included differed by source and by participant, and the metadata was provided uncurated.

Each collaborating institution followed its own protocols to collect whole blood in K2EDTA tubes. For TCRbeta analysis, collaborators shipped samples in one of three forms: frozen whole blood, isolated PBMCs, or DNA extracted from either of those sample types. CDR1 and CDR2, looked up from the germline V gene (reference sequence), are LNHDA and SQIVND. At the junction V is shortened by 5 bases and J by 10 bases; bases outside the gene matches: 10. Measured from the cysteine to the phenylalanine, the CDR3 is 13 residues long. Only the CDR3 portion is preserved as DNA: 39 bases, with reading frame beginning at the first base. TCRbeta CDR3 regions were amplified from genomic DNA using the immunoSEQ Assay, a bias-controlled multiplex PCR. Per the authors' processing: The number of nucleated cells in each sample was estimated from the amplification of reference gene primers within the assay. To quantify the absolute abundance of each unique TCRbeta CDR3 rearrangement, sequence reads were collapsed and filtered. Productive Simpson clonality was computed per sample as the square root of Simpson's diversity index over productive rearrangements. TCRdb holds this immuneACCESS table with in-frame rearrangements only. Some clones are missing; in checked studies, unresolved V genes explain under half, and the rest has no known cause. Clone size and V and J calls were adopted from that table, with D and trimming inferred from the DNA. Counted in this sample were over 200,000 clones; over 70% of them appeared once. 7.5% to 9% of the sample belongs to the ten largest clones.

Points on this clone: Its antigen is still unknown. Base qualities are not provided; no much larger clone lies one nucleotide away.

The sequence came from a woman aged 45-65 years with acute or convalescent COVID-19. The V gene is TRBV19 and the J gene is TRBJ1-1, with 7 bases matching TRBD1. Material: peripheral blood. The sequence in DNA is TGTGCCAGTAGTGGGTCAGGGGGGATCGGAGCTTTCTTT. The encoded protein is CASSGSGGIGAFF.